These 28 T cell receptor beta chains originate from one sample sequenced in a study of CD8+ T cells in alopecia areata. RNA, once extracted, was reverse transcribed into cDNA for use as the sequencing template. Using immunoSEQ multiplex PCR, the repertoire was profiled, and TCRdb retains in-frame clones only, with some absent. The table has around 160,000 clones, around 47% seen once. Sample: CD4+ T cells sorted from blood. The receptors come from a human donor with alopecia areata.

This chain uses TRBV7-9 with TRBJ2-3; D is undetermined. Germline CDR1 is SEHNR and CDR2 is FQNEAQ (reference sequence). The CDR3 is 13 amino acids. V lost 1 base and J lost 2, with 4 bases in between. CDR3 in DNA: TGTGCCAGCAGCTTAGAATACACAGATACGCAGTATTTT. It specifies CASSLEYTDTQYF.

This rearrangement joins TRBV7-3 to TRBJ2-5; D is undetermined. CDR1 SGHTA and CDR2 FQGTGA come from the germline V gene. V was pared by 5 bases and J by 4 bases, with 8 bases between. The CDR3 extends over 12 amino acids. The CDR3 region has the DNA TGTGCCAGCAGCCAAGATCGAGAGACCCAGTACTTC. It specifies CASSQDRETQYF.

This clone has just a few counts. The chain couples TRBV5-4 to TRBJ2-2, with 9 bases identical to TRBD1. Germline trimming cut 4 bases from V and 5 bases from J; bases unmatched to any gene: 6. This CDR3 comprises 15 residues. Germline lookup yields CDR1 SGHNT and CDR2 YYREEE (reference sequence). This chain's CDR3 is CASSQGQGQTGELFF. The CDR3 bases are TGTGCCAGCAGCCAAGGACAGGGGCAGACCGGGGAGCTGTTTTTT. Based on the CDR3 plus reference TRBV5-4 and TRBJ2-2, the full variable domain is ETGVTQSPTHLIKTRGQQVTLRCSSQSGHNTVSWYQQALGQGPQFIFQYYREEENGRGNFPPRFSGLQFPNYSSELNVNALELDDSALYLCASSQGQGQTGELFFGEGSRLTVL.

This chain uses TRBV7-2 with TRBJ2-7, with no clear D. CDR3 size: 11 residues. CDR1 and CDR2 from the germline V gene are SGHTA and FQGNSA. Trimming took 1 base from V and 12 from J, leaving 10 bases between them. CDR3 in amino acids: CASSLGSTPYF. DNA for the CDR3: TGTGCCAGCAGCTTAGGCAGTACACCGTACTTC.

The V gene is TRBV29-1, the J gene TRBJ2-7; 12 bases agree with TRBD2. The CDR3 is 15 amino acids. The junction had 4 bases not matched to a gene; V was cut back by 1 base and J by 3 bases. In germline, CDR1 is SQVTM, CDR2 ANQGSEA. CDR3 bases: TGCAGCGTTGAAGGGACTAGCGGGAAGAACTACGAGCAGTACTTC. Translation gives CSVEGTSGKNYEQYF.

The gene calls are TRBV20-1 and TRBJ2-7; D uncertain. Trimming left V 1 base short and J 5 bases short, with 6 bases between. The CDR3 length is 11 residues. Germline CDR1 and CDR2: DFQATT and SNEGSKA (reference sequence). Here the CDR3 reads CSARGWNEQYF. The DNA of the CDR3 is TGCAGTGCTAGAGGGTGGAACGAGCAGTACTTC.

V gene TRBV10-3 combines with J gene TRBJ2-5; D possibly corresponds to TRBD1 (5 bases). This CDR3 has 11 residues. V was clipped by 10 bases and J by 5 bases, with 11 bases between them. The germline V gene encodes CDR1 ENHRY and CDR2 SYGVKD. The CDR3: CATQGEETQYF. CDR3 DNA: TGTGCCACGCAGGGTGAGGAGACCCAGTACTTC.

The chain recombines TRBV5-5 with TRBJ2-5; D gene uncertain. With the DNA end fitting TRBJ2-7 better, the J assignment may be wrong. CDR3 size: 12 residues. Germline values: CDR1 SGHKS, CDR2 YYEKEE (reference sequence). For the CDR3, the DNA is TGTGCCAGCAGCTTCGGCAACTACGAGCAGTACTTC. Its protein is CASSFGNYEQYF.

The chain carries TRBV11-2 and TRBJ2-5; 7 bases map to TRBD1. The CDR3 extends over 11 amino acids. Looked up from germline, CDR1 is SGHAT and CDR2 is FQNNGV. J gave up 7 bases and V 6 bases, and 2 bases lay outside the gene matches. CDR3 amino acids: CASSSGGTQYF. The CDR3 region has the DNA TGTGCCAGCAGTTCAGGGGGGACCCAGTACTTC.

This chain connects TRBV7-3 to TRBJ2-1; the match to TRBD2 covers 10 bases. V was clipped by 5 bases and J by 12 bases; unmatched bases: 7. The CDR3 consists of 13 residues. CDR1 is SGHTA, CDR2 FQGTGA, per germline. The CDR3 nucleotides are TGTGCCAGCAGCCAGGCGAGCGGGAGGGCGCAGTTCTTC. It yields the protein CASSQASGRAQFF. The full variable domain, its missing parts supplied by reference TRBV7-3 and TRBJ2-1, is GAGVSQTPSNKVTEKGKYVELRCDPISGHTALYWYRQSLGQGPEFLIYFQGTGAADDSGLPNDRFFAVRPEGSVSTLKIQRTERGDSAVYLCASSQASGRAQFFGPGTRLTVL.

The chain carries TRBV5-1 and TRBJ2-7; TRBD1 matches 8 bases. Germline loops: CDR1 SGHRS, CDR2 YFSETQ. The V gene end was trimmed by 4 bases and the J gene end by 2 bases; junction bases not matched to a gene: 8. The CDR3 loop spans 15 amino acids. The CDR3 sequence: CASSHTGTGTYEQYF. The CDR3 bases are TGCGCCAGCAGCCACACAGGGACAGGAACCTACGAGCAGTACTTC.

V and J are TRBV28 and TRBJ1-1, with a weak D call TRBD1 (6 bases). The CDR3 is made up of 14 amino acids. The germline V gene encodes CDR1 MDHEN and CDR2 SYDVKM. V was clipped by 5 bases and J by 4 bases, with 14 bases between them. In DNA, the CDR3 is TGTGCCAGCAGTACAGGACAGTATCGCACTGAAGCTTTCTTT. This encodes CASSTGQYRTEAFF.

This rearrangement joins TRBV6-1 to TRBJ1-2, with D uncertain. CDR3 length: 13 residues. The V gene's germline CDR1 is MNHNS and CDR2 SASEGT. Trimming cost V 0 bases and J 6 bases, with 8 bases left between them. The CDR3 nucleotides read TGTGCCAGCAGTGAAGCGGGAGATGATGGCTACACCTTC. Translated: CASSEAGDDGYTF.

V usage is TRBV28 and J usage is TRBJ2-7; 8 bases agree with TRBD2. CDR3 length equals 15 residues. V trimming: 5 bases; J trimming: 5 bases; junction bases outside the gene matches: 11. Looked up from germline, CDR1 is MDHEN and CDR2 is SYDVKM. CDR3 region: CASSLSGTSSHEQYF. DNA of the CDR3: TGTGCCAGCAGTCTGTCCGGGACTAGTTCCCACGAGCAGTACTTC.

The V gene is TRBV18, the J gene TRBJ2-5; no reliable D call. The V end was cut by 3 bases, the J end by 4 bases, with 12 bases between. The CDR3 loop spans 14 amino acids. The V gene's germline CDR1 is KGHSH and CDR2 LQKENI. CDR3 loop: CASSPQERVETQYF. CDR3 nucleotide sequence: TGTGCCAGCTCACCCCAGGAGCGCGTAGAGACCCAGTACTTC.

This clone showed up just once. The rearrangement joins TRBV6-6 to TRBJ1-2; no clear D. The CDR3 consists of 12 residues. Trimming removed 5 bases at V and 8 bases at J, with 12 bases between. Germline V CDR1 and CDR2: MNHNY, SVGAGI (reference sequence). CDR3 in DNA: TGTGCCAGCAGTGACGTTGGGCTCGGCTACACCTTC. Amino acids: CASSDVGLGYTF.

J is TRBJ2-1 and V is TRBV28; 8 nucleotides align to TRBD1. The CDR3 loop spans 12 amino acids. J was trimmed by 12 bases and V by 4 bases; bases with no gene match: 5. Germline values: CDR1 MDHEN, CDR2 SYDVKM. CDR3 amino acids: CASSYQGARQFF. The CDR3 nucleotides read TGTGCCAGCAGTTATCAGGGGGCCAGGCAGTTCTTC.

This clone occurred a few times. This chain uses TRBV6-6 with TRBJ1-3, with a possible D match to TRBD1 (6 bases). Germline loops: CDR1 MNHNY, CDR2 SVGAGI (reference sequence). The CDR3 spans 15 residues. With 2 bases removed from V and 4 bases from J, the gap between germline ends came to 12 bases. CDR3 amino acids: CASSYGGDKGNTIYF. The CDR3 nucleotides read TGTGCCAGCAGTTACGGGGGGGACAAAGGAAACACCATATATTTT.

V gene TRBV7-3 combines with J gene TRBJ2-3, with TRBD2 identical over 11 bases. The junction had 1 base not matched to a gene; V was cut back by 4 bases and J by 4 bases. The CDR3 is 14 amino acids. The germline V gene has CDR1 SGHTA and CDR2 FQGTGA. The chain's CDR3 is CASSSGLAADTQYF. CDR3 sequence (DNA): TGTGCCAGCAGCTCGGGACTAGCGGCAGATACGCAGTATTTT.

The chain links TRBV29-1 to TRBJ2-1; D not certain. The germline V gene encodes CDR1 SQVTM and CDR2 ANQGSEA. Trimming left V 2 bases short and J 6 bases short, with 11 bases between. CDR3 length: 13 residues. CDR3: CSVEILPGNEQFF. CDR3 in DNA: TGCAGCGTTGAAATTCTGCCGGGCAATGAGCAGTTCTTC.

The chain carries TRBV20-1 and TRBJ1-1; no definite D call. With 3 bases removed from V and 5 bases from J, the gap between germline ends came to 7 bases. This CDR3 is built from 11 residues. The V gene's germline CDR1 is DFQATT and CDR2 SNEGSKA (reference sequence). CDR3 amino acids: CSASTATEAFF. In DNA form, the CDR3 reads TGCAGTGCTAGTACGGCAACTGAAGCTTTCTTT.

This clone came up a few times. V usage is TRBV13 and J usage is TRBJ2-7; D gene ambiguous. The V gene lost 3 bases and the J gene lost 0 bases, with 6 bases spanning the gap. CDR3 length: 13 amino acids. CDR1 and CDR2 (germline): PRHDT, FYEKMQ (reference sequence). The CDR3 coding sequence is TGTGCCAGCAGCTTCCGAATCTCCTACGAGCAGTACTTC. This sequence encodes CASSFRISYEQYF. The full variable domain, with the rest looked up from reference TRBV13 and TRBJ2-7, is AAGVIQSPRHLIKEKRETATLKCYPIPRHDTVYWYQQGPGQDPQFLISFYEKMQSDKGSIPDRFSAQQFSDYHSELNMSSLELGDSALYFCASSFRISYEQYFGPGTRLTVT.

The chain employs TRBV2 and TRBJ1-5, with TRBD1 matching over 7 bases. From germline, CDR1 is SNHLY and CDR2 FYNNEI. The CDR3 contains 13 residues. V gave up 8 bases and J gave up 10 bases; unmatched junction bases: 11. The CDR3 is CASSETGLLPQHF. CDR3 sequence (DNA): TGTGCCAGCTCCGAGACAGGGCTTCTCCCCCAGCATTTT.

This clone came up a few times. This chain joins TRBV18 and TRBJ2-1; TRBD2 matches at 11 bases. With V trimmed by 2 bases and J by 1 base, 4 bases remained unmatched. The CDR3 consists of 17 residues. The germline V gene has CDR1 KGHSH and CDR2 LQKENI. The CDR3 coding sequence is TGTGCCAGCTCACCATCGGCTAGCGGGAGGTCCTACAATGAGCAGTTCTTC. Protein: CASSPSASGRSYNEQFF.

In this sample, this clone turned up a few times. This sequence joins TRBV19 and TRBJ1-5; D is ambiguous. Germline V gene sequence: CDR1 LNHDA, CDR2 SQIVND (reference sequence). Trimming removed 6 bases at V and 7 bases at J, with 13 bases between. The CDR3 is 13 residues long. CDR3 nucleotide sequence: TGTGCCAGTAGCGTGGAGGGTTGGCAGCCCCAGCATTTT. The encoded protein is CASSVEGWQPQHF. Drawing the rest from reference TRBV19 and TRBJ1-5, the complete variable domain is DGGITQSPKYLFRKEGQNVTLSCEQNLNHDAMYWYRQDPGQGLRLIYYSQIVNDFQKGDIAEGYSVSREKKESFPLTVTSAQKNPTAFYLCASSVEGWQPQHFGDGTRLSIL.

This clone has only a few counts. This chain links TRBV20-1 with TRBJ2-3; no clear D gene. CDR3 length: 11 residues. The germline gives CDR1 DFQATT, CDR2 SNEGSKA (reference sequence). V dropped 6 bases and J dropped 6 bases, with 10 bases sitting between them. The CDR3, as DNA: TGCAGTGCCGAGGCCGGGGATACGCAGTATTTT. Its translation is CSAEAGDTQYF.

The V call is TRBV4-1, the J call TRBJ2-2; no definite D call. CDR3 size: 17 residues. Germline V gene sequence: CDR1 MGHRA, CDR2 YSYEKL. V was cut by 2 bases and J by 0 bases, with 13 bases left in between. The CDR3 bases are TGCGCCAGCAGCCAAATAATAATTGGGACGAACACCGGGGAGCTGTTTTTT. This gives the protein CASSQIIIGTNTGELFF.

This clone was observed a few times. The chain joins TRBV4-1 to TRBJ2-3, with D perhaps matching TRBD2 (6 bases). V lost 8 bases to trimming and J lost 6 bases, with 15 bases between them. The germline V gene has CDR1 MGHRA and CDR2 YSYEKL. The CDR3 extends over 13 amino acids. CDR3 loop: CASPKTRKDTQYF. CDR3 nucleotide sequence: TGCGCCAGCCCGAAGACTAGGAAGGATACGCAGTATTTT.